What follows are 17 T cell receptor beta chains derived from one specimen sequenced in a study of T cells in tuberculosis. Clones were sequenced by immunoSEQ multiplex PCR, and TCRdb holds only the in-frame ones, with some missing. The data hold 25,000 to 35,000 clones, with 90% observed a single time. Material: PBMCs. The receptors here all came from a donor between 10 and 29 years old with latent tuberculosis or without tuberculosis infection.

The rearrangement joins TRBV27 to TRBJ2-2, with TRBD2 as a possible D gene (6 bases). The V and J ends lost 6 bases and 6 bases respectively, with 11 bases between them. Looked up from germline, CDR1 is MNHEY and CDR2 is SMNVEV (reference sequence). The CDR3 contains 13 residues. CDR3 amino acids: CASSPRLAGELFF. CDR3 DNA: TGTGCCAGCAGCCCGAGACTAGCCGGGGAGCTGTTTTTT.

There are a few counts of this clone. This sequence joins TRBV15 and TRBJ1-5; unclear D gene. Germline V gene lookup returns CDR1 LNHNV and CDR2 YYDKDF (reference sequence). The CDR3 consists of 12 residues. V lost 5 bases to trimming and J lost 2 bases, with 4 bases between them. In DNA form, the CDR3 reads TGTGCCACCAGCGTCGGCAATCAGCCCCAGCATTTT. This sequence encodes CATSVGNQPQHF.

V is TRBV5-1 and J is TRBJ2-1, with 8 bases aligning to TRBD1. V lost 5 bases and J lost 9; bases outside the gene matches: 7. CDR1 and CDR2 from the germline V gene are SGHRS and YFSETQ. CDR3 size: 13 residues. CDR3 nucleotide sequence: TGCGCCAGCAGAAGACAGGGGAAGGCTGAGCAGTTCTTC. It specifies CASRRQGKAEQFF.

CDR3 DNA sequence: TGTGCCAGCAGTGGGGTTAGCGGGGTCTCCTCCTACGAGCAGTACTTC. Translating it yields CASSGVSGVSSYEQYF. This rearrangement joins TRBV6-1 to TRBJ2-7; 8 bases agree with TRBD2. This CDR3 has 16 residues. CDR1 is MNHNS and CDR2 is SASEGT in the germline V gene. Trimming cost V 4 bases and J 0 bases; bases outside gene matches: 8.

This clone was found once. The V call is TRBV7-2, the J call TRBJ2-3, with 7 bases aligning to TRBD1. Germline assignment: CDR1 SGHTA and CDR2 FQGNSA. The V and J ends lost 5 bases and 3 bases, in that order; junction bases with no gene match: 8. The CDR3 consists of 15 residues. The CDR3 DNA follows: TGTGCCAGCAGCCAAGACAGGGTCGCTACAGATACGCAGTATTTT. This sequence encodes CASSQDRVATDTQYF.

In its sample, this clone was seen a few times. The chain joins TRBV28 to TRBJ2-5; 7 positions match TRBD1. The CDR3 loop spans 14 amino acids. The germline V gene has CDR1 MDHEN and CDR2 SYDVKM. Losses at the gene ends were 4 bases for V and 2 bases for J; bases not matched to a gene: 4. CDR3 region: CASSSPDRQETQYF. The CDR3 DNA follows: TGTGCCAGCAGTTCCCCGGACAGGCAAGAGACCCAGTACTTC.

The CDR3 spells CASSGGTAEAFF. The CDR3 DNA reads TGTGCCAGCAGCGGGGGGACAGCTGAAGCTTTCTTT. The V call is TRBV5-6, the J call TRBJ1-1, with TRBD1 matching 7 bases. Germline V lookup: CDR1 SGHDT, CDR2 YYEEEE. Trimming took 4 bases from V and 6 from J; bases not matched to a gene: 3. The CDR3 totals 12 residues.

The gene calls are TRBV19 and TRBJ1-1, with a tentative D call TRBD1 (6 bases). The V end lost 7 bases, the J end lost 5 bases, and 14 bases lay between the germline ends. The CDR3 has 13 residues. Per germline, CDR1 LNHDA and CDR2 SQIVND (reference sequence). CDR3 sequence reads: CASITGSWTEAFF. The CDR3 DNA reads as TGTGCCAGTATCACAGGGTCTTGGACTGAAGCTTTCTTT.

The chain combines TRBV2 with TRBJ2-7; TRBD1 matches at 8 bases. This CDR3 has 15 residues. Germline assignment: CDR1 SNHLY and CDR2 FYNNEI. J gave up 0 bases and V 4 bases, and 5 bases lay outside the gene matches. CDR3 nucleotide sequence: TGTGCCAGCAGTGTACAGGGACAGGCCTCCTACGAGCAGTACTTC. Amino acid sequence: CASSVQGQASYEQYF.

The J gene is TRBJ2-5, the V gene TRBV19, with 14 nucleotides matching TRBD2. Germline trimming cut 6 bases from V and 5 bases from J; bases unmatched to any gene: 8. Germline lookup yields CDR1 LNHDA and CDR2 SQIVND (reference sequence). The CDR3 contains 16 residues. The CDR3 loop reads CASSLTSGGAFETQYF. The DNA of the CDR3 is TGTGCCAGTAGCCTGACTAGCGGGGGGGCATTCGAGACCCAGTACTTC. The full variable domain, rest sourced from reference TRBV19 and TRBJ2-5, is DGGITQSPKYLFRKEGQNVTLSCEQNLNHDAMYWYRQDPGQGLRLIYYSQIVNDFQKGDIAEGYSVSREKKESFPLTVTSAQKNPTAFYLCASSLTSGGAFETQYFGPGTRLLVL.

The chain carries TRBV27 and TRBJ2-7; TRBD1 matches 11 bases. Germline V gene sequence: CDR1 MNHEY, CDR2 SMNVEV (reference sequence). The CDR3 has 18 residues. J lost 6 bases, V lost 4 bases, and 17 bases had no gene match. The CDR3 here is CASSSGGLRDRGFREQYF. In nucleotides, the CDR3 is TGTGCCAGCAGTTCTGGGGGGCTCCGGGACAGGGGGTTCCGCGAGCAGTACTTC.

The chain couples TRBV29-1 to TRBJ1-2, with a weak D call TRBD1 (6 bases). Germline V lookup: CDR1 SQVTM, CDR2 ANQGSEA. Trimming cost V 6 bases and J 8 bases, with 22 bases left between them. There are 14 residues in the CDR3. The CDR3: CSVWGTGPYGGYTF. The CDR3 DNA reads TGCAGCGTCTGGGGTACAGGGCCATATGGGGGCTACACCTTC.

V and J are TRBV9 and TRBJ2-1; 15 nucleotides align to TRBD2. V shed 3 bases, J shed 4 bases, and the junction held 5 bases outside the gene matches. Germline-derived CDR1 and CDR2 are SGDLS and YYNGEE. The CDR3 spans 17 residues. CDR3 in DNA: TGTGCCAGCAGCGGCTCCGGGACTAGCGGGGGGTACAATGAGCAGTTCTTC. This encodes CASSGSGTSGGYNEQFF.

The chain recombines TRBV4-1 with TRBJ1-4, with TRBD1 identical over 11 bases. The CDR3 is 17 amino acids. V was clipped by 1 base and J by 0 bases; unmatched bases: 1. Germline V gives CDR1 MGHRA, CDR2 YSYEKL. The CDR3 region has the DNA TGCGCCAGCAGCCAAGGGGGACAGGGGGCAACTAATGAAAAACTGTTTTTT. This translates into CASSQGGQGATNEKLFF.

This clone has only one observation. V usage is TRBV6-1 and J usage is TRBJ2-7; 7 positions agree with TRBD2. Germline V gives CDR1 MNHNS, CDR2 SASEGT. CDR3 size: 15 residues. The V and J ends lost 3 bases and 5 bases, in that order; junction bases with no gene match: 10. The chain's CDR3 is CASSDGGGLLHEQYF. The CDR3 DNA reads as TGTGCCAGCAGTGATGGGGGGGGACTTCTCCACGAGCAGTACTTC.

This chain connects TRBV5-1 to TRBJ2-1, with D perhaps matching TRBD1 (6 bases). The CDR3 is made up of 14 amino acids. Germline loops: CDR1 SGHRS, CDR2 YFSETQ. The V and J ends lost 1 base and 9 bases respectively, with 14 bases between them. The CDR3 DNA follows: TGCGCCAGCAGCTTGCGTACAGGGTCGGGTGAGCAGTTCTTC. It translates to CASSLRTGSGEQFF.

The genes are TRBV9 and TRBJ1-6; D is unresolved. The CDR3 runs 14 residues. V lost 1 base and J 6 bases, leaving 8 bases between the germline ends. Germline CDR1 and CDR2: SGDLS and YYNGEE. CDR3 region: CASSVSAANSPLHF. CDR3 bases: TGTGCCAGCAGCGTATCAGCGGCTAATTCACCCCTCCACTTT.